This is a list of T cell receptor beta chains from one sample in a study of cytomegalovirus exposure and HLA in healthy donors. Here immunoSEQ multiplex PCR was the method, and the copy in TCRdb shows in-frame clones only, minus some. The sample lists some 110,000 clones, about 83% occurring once. Sequenced: PBMCs. Receptors originate from a man aged 18 to 30 in good health and CMV-seronegative. CDR3s include the opening cysteine and the closing phenylalanine or tryptophan. Each record gives: clone size, J gene, D gene, V gene, CDR3 protein. A D gene is named only where the DNA matches it firmly. Only part of the rows carry a size: once, few, many, or a class if the clone is expanded.

clone_size: NA
j_call: TRBJ1-3
d_call: TRBD1
v_call: TRBV6-5
cdr3_aa: CASRPGQRDTIYF

clone_size: NA
j_call: TRBJ2-7
d_call: TRBD2
v_call: TRBV28
cdr3_aa: CASRTLAGAPYEQYF

clone_size: NA
j_call: TRBJ1-4
d_call: TRBD1
v_call: TRBV5-1
cdr3_aa: CASSGTVNNEKLFF

clone_size: NA
j_call: TRBJ2-2
d_call: TRBD2
v_call: TRBV5-1
cdr3_aa: CASSWRGDTGELFF

clone_size: NA
j_call: TRBJ2-1
d_call: TRBD1
v_call: TRBV10-1
cdr3_aa: CASSEKQGSSYNEQFF

clone_size: NA
j_call: TRBJ2-1
d_call: TRBD2
v_call: TRBV30
cdr3_aa: CAWSDLAGVYNEQFF

clone_size: few
j_call: TRBJ1-1
d_call: NA
v_call: TRBV5-1
cdr3_aa: CASSLEGSTEAFF

clone_size: NA
j_call: TRBJ1-3
d_call: NA
v_call: TRBV10-1
cdr3_aa: CASSARPGNTIYF

clone_size: NA
j_call: TRBJ1-4
d_call: TRBD1
v_call: TRBV30
cdr3_aa: CAWSLTGGLGEKLFF

clone_size: NA
j_call: TRBJ1-2
d_call: NA
v_call: TRBV27
cdr3_aa: CASSDTGNYGYTF

clone_size: NA
j_call: TRBJ1-5
d_call: NA
v_call: TRBV5-1
cdr3_aa: CASSLGGGHQPQHF

clone_size: NA
j_call: TRBJ2-6
d_call: TRBD1
v_call: TRBV5-1
cdr3_aa: CASSLDPGQGARAGANVLTF

clone_size: NA
j_call: TRBJ2-1
d_call: NA
v_call: TRBV4-1
cdr3_aa: CASSQDRSGGFGNEQFF

clone_size: few
j_call: TRBJ2-2
d_call: TRBD1
v_call: TRBV27
cdr3_aa: CASSPRDRITGELFF

clone_size: NA
j_call: TRBJ2-7
d_call: NA
v_call: TRBV5-1
cdr3_aa: CASSLAVSESYEQYF

clone_size: NA
j_call: TRBJ1-5
d_call: TRBD1
v_call: TRBV5-8
cdr3_aa: CASSSGQRYQPQHF

clone_size: NA
j_call: TRBJ2-2
d_call: TRBD2
v_call: TRBV13
cdr3_aa: CASSLGRRTSGRNGELFF

clone_size: NA
j_call: TRBJ2-7
d_call: NA
v_call: TRBV5-8
cdr3_aa: CASSLTGTSSYEQYF

clone_size: NA
j_call: TRBJ2-3
d_call: TRBD2
v_call: TRBV2
cdr3_aa: CASSSGKAGDTQYF

clone_size: once
j_call: TRBJ2-7
d_call: TRBD2
v_call: TRBV11-2
cdr3_aa: CASSSRLAGDHYEQYF

clone_size: NA
j_call: TRBJ1-4
d_call: NA
v_call: TRBV2
cdr3_aa: CASLPRAATNEKLFF

clone_size: few
j_call: TRBJ1-3
d_call: NA
v_call: TRBV9
cdr3_aa: CASSSTGSGNTIYF

clone_size: NA
j_call: TRBJ2-7
d_call: TRBD1
v_call: TRBV7-2
cdr3_aa: CASSFRQGYEQYF

clone_size: NA
j_call: TRBJ1-1
d_call: NA
v_call: TRBV5-1
cdr3_aa: CASSAQGPNTEAFF

clone_size: NA
j_call: TRBJ1-1
d_call: NA
v_call: TRBV4-1
cdr3_aa: CASSQDSGWGTEAFF